Below, one TCR beta chain is given with its context. The CDR3 totals 15 residues. The data were produced by immunoSEQ multiplex PCR, yet TCRdb's version contains in-frame clones alone and is incomplete. The table lists tens of thousands of clones, roughly 90% of them singletons. This sample was taken from a study of T cell changes during pregnancy in multiple sclerosis. The sequence came from a female donor in good health, enrolled as a control in a pregnancy study. The specimen comprised peripheral blood, sampled after pregnancy. The J gene is TRBJ1-2, the V gene TRBV1. TRBV1 is a pseudogene segment. This chain's CDR3 is CTSRSRVRKTYGYTF. The CDR3 DNA sequence: TGCACCAGCAGATCGAGGGTGCGAAAGACCTATGGCTACACCTTC.